This entry lists 4 T cell receptor beta chains sequenced from one sample in a study of blood T cell repertoires in COVID-19. Profiled with immunoSEQ multiplex PCR; TCRdb holds only in-frame clones, not every one. Seen here are fewer than 150,000 clones, 65% to 90% observed once, and the top ten hold just under 3%. The sample was peripheral blood. The receptors derive from a man between 45 and 60 years old with acute or convalescent COVID-19.

The chain has TRBV19 and TRBJ1-1, with a weak D call TRBD1 (6 bases). This CDR3 has 13 amino acids. Trimming cost V 7 bases and J 4 bases, with 13 bases left between them. CDR1 LNHDA and CDR2 SQIVND come from the germline V gene (reference sequence). CDR3 protein: CASNQGRGTEAFF. The DNA for the CDR3 is TGTGCCAGTAATCAGGGGAGAGGCACTGAAGCTTTCTTT.

This chain joins TRBV28 and TRBJ1-2; a weak D match, TRBD1 (6 bases). Germline values: CDR1 MDHEN, CDR2 SYDVKM. The CDR3 length is 12 residues. V was trimmed by 5 bases and J by 2 bases, leaving 6 bases between them. For the CDR3, the DNA is TGTGCCAGCAGTACAGGGAACTATGGCTACACCTTC. It encodes CASSTGNYGYTF.

The chain couples TRBV2 to TRBJ1-2; D ambiguous. The CDR3 loop spans 13 amino acids. Germline V gene lookup returns CDR1 SNHLY and CDR2 FYNNEI. Trimming left V 4 bases short and J 2 bases short, with 8 bases between. CDR3 sequence reads: CASSVVSNYGYTF. The CDR3 DNA reads as TGTGCCAGCAGTGTAGTCTCAAACTATGGCTACACCTTC.

This clone was seen just once. The chain carries TRBV10-2 and TRBJ1-1, with TRBD1 matching over 8 bases. The CDR3 length is 15 residues. V shed 4 bases and J 3 bases; nucleotides not matched to a gene: 7. Germline lookup yields CDR1 WSHSY and CDR2 SAAADI. Here the CDR3 reads CASSAGDRHYTEAFF. Written as DNA, the CDR3 is TGCGCCAGCAGTGCGGGGGACAGGCATTACACTGAAGCTTTCTTT.